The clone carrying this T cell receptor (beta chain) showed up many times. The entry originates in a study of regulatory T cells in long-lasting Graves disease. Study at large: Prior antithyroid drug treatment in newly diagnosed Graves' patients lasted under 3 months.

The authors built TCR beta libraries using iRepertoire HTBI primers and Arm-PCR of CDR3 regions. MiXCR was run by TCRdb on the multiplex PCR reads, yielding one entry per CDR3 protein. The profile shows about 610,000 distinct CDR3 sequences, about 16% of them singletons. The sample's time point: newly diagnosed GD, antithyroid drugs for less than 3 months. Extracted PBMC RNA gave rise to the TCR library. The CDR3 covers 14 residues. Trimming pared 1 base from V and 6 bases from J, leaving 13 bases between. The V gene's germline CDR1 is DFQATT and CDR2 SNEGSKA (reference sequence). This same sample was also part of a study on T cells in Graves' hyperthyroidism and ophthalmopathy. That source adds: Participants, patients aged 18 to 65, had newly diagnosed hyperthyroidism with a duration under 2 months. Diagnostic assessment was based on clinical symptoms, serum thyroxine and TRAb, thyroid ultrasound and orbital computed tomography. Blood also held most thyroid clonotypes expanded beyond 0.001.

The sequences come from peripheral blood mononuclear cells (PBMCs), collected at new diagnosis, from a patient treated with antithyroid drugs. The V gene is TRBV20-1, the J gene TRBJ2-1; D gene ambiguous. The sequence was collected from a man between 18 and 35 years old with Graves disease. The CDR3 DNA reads TGCAGTGCTAGAGGGGTCGCGCATACCAATGAGCAGTTCTTC. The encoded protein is CSARGVAHTNEQFF.